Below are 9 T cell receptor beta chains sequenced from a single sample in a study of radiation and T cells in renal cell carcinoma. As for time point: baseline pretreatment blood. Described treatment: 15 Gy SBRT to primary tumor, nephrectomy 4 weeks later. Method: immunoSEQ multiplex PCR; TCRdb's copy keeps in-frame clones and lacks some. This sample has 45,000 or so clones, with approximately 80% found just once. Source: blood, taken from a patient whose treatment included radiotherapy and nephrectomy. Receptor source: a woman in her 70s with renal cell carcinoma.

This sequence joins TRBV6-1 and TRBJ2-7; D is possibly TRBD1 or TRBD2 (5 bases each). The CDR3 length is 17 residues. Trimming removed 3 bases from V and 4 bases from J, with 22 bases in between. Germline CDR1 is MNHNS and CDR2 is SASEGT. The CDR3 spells CASSEPDGTAFIYEQYF. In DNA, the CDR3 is TGTGCCAGCAGTGAGCCGGACGGGACGGCCTTTATATACGAGCAGTACTTC.

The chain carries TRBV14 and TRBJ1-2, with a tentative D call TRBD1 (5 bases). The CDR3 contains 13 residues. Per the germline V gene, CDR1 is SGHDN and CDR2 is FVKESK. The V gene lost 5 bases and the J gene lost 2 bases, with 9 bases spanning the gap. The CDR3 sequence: CASSTRQNYGYTF. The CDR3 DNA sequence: TGTGCCAGCAGCACACGACAGAACTATGGCTACACCTTC.

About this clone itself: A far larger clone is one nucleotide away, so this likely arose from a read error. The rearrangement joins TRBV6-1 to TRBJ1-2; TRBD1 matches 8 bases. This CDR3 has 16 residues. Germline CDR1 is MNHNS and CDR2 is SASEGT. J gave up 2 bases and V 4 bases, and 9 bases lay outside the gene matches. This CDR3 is CASSGALWTGNYGYTF. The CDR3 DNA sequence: TGTGCCAGCAGTGGAGCGCTTTGGACAGGGAACTATGGCTACACCTTC.

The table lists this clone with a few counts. The CDR3, as DNA: TGTGCCAGCAGTTACAGGACGGAGAATTCACCCCTCCACTTT. This codes for CASSYRTENSPLHF. The chain is built from TRBV6-5 and TRBJ1-6; D is uncertain. V was clipped by 2 bases and J by 7 bases, with 9 bases between them. Per the germline V gene, CDR1 is MNHEY and CDR2 is SVGAGI. This CDR3 contains 14 residues.

The CDR3 DNA reads TGTGCCAGCAGTGGACTAGCGGGGGATCTTGAGCAGTTCTTC. Translating gives CASSGLAGDLEQFF. The chain carries TRBV6-1 and TRBJ2-1, with 12 bases matching TRBD2. The CDR3 is made up of 14 amino acids. Germline-derived CDR1 and CDR2 are MNHNS and SASEGT. V dropped 4 bases and J dropped 9; count of bases not matched to a gene: 4.

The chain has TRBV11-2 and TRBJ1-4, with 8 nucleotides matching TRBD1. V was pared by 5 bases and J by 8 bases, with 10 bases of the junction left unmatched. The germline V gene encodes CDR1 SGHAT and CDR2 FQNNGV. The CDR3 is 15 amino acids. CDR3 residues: CASSIPGQVDEKLFF. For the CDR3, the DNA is TGTGCCAGCAGCATACCGGGACAGGTAGACGAAAAACTGTTTTTT.

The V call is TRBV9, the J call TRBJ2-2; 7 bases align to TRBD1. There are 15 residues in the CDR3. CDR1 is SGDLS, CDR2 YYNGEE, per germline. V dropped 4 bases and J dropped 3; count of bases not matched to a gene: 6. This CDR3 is CASSPWDSYTGELFF. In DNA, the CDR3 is TGTGCCAGCAGCCCTTGGGACAGCTACACCGGGGAGCTGTTTTTT.

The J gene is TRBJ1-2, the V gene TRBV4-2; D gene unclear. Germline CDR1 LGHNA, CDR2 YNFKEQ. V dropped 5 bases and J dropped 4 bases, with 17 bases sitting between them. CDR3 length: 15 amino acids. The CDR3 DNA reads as TGTGCCAGCAGCGAAAAAGAACGTCCGCTCTATGGCTACACCTTC. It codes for CASSEKERPLYGYTF.

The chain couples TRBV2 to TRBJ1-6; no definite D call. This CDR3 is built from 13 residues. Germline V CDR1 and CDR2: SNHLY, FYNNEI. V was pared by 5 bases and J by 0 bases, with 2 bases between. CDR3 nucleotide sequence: TGTGCCAGCAGTAGCTCCTATAATTCACCCCTCCACTTT. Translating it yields CASSSSYNSPLHF.